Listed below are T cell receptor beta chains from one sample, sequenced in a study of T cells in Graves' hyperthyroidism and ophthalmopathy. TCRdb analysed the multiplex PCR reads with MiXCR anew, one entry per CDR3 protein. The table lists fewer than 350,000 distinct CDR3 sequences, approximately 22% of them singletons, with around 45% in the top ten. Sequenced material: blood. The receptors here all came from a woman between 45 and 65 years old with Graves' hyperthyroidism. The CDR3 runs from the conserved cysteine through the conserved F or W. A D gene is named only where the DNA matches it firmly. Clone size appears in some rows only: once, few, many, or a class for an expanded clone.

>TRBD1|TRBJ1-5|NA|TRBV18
CASSPRDREDQPQHF
TGTGCCAGCTCACCAAGGGACAGGGAGGATCAGCCCCAGCATTTT
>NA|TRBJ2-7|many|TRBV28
CASSSDAGSTYEQYF
TGTGCCAGCAGTTCTGACGCCGGTTCAACCTACGAGCAGTACTTC
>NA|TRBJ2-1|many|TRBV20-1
CSARITAGTPYNEQFF
TGCAGTGCTAGAATAACCGCCGGGACTCCCTACAATGAGCAGTTCTTC
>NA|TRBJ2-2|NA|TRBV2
CASTPWRGRTGELFF
TGTGCCAGCACCCCTTGGAGAGGGCGCACCGGGGAGCTGTTTTTT
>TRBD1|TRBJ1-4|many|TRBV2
CASRIQGENEKLFF
TGTGCCAGCAGAATACAGGGGGAGAATGAAAAACTGTTTTTT
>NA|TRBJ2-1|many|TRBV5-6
CASSEGGYSYNEQFF
TGTGCCAGCAGCGAGGGGGGATACTCCTACAATGAGCAGTTCTTC
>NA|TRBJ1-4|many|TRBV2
CASSARQVYVTNEKLFF
TGTGCCAGCAGTGCGAGACAGGTGTACGTGACTAATGAAAAACTGTTTTTT
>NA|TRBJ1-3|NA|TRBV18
CASFRSLTNSGNTIYF
TGTGCCAGCTTCCGTAGTCTGACGAACTCTGGAAACACCATATATTTT
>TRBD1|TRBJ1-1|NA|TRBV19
CASSMKWTGVRNTEAFF
TGTGCCAGTAGTATGAAGTGGACAGGGGTGAGGAACACTGAAGCTTTCTTT
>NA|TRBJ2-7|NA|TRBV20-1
CSATRGGASYEQYF
TGCAGTGCCACACGAGGGGGGGCTTCATACGAGCAGTACTTC
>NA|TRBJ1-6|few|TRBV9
CASSVGAEYNSPLHF
TGTGCCAGCAGCGTAGGGGCGGAGTATAATTCACCCCTCCACTTT
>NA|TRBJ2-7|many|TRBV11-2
CASSLVSAGGAYEQYF
TGTGCCAGCAGCTTAGTTTCTGCAGGCGGGGCCTACGAGCAGTACTTC
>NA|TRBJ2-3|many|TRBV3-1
CASGPLSTDTQYF
TGTGCCAGCGGTCCACTAAGCACAGATACGCAGTATTTT
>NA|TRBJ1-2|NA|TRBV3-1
CASSLNQGAGGYTF
TGTGCCAGCAGCCTTAATCAGGGAGCTGGCGGCTACACCTTC
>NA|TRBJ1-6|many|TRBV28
CASSPPGFNSPLHF
TGTGCCAGCAGTCCTCCAGGATTTAATTCACCCCTCCACTTT
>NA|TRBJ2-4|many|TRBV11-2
CASSLDRGVQYF
TGTGCCAGCAGCTTAGATAGGGGGGTTCAGTACTTC
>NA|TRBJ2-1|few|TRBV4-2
CASSLHRGANNEQFF
TGTGCCAGCAGCCTCCATAGGGGGGCAAACAATGAGCAGTTCTTC
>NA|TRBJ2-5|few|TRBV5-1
CASSRQGGSQETQYF
TGCGCCAGCAGCCGGCAGGGGGGCAGCCAAGAGACCCAGTACTTC
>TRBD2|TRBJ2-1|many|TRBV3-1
CASSQDRLAGVKYNEQFF
TGTGCCAGCAGCCAAGACAGACTAGCGGGGGTCAAATACAATGAGCAGTTCTTC
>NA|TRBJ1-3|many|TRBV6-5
CASSFGRTYTIYF
TGTGCCAGCAGTTTTGGACGGACTTACACCATATATTTT
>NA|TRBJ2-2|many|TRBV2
CASKKVTGELFF
TGTGCCAGCAAGAAGGTCACCGGGGAGCTGTTTTTT
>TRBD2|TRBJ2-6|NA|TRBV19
CASTLLGLAGHSGANVLTF
TGTGCCAGTACCCTCCTTGGGCTAGCGGGCCACTCTGGGGCCAACGTCCTGACTTTC
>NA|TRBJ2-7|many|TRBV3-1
CASSQASGAAYEQYF
TGTGCCAGCAGCCAAGCTTCAGGGGCAGCCTACGAGCAGTACTTC
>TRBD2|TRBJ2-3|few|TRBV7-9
CASSYGRDFDTQYF
TGTGCCAGCAGCTACGGGAGGGATTTTGATACGCAGTATTTT
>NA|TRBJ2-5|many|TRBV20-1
CSATSGAQETQYF
TGCAGTGCTACCTCAGGGGCCCAAGAGACCCAGTACTTC
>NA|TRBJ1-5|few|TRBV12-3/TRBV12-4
CASSLASGGQPQHF
TGTGCCAGCAGTTTAGCGTCGGGGGGCCAGCCCCAGCATTTT
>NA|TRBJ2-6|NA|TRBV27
CASSLSVGAGANVLTF
TGTGCCAGCAGTTTGAGTGTGGGAGCAGGGGCCAACGTCCTGACTTTC
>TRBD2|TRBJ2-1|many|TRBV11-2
CASSGGLAGRGIYNEQFF
TGTGCCAGCAGTGGCGGACTAGCGGGGAGGGGTATATACAATGAGCAGTTCTTC
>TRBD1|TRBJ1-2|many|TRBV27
CASKTGNYGYTF
TGTGCCAGCAAGACAGGGAACTATGGCTACACCTTC
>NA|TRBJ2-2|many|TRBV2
CASSSPRGSGELFF
TGTGCCAGCAGTTCGCCCAGAGGGAGCGGGGAGCTGTTTTTT
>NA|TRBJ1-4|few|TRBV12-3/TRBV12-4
CASSFSGEKLFF
TGTGCCAGCAGTTTCTCTGGTGAAAAACTGTTTTTT
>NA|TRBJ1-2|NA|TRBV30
CAWGMGRTF
TGTGCCTGGGGGATGGGTCGGACCTTC
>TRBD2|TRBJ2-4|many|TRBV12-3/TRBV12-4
CASSPRTSGNGDIQYF
TGTGCCAGCAGTCCCCGGACTAGCGGGAATGGAGACATTCAGTACTTC
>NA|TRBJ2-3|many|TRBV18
CASSPTVTDTQYF
TGTGCCAGCTCACCTACGGTTACAGATACGCAGTATTTT
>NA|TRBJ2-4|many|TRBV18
CASSPSEAKNIQYF
TGTGCCAGCTCACCTAGCGAGGCCAAAAACATTCAGTACTTC
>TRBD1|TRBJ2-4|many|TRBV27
CASSGQGVYIQYF
TGTGCCAGCAGTGGACAGGGGGTATACATTCAGTACTTC
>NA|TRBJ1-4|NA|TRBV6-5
CASSYGQDLLATNEKLFF
TGTGCCAGCAGTTATGGGCAGGACCTGCTTGCAACTAATGAAAAACTGTTTTTT
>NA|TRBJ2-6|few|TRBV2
CASRSRGVGGANVLTF
TGTGCCAGCAGGTCGAGGGGTGTGGGTGGGGCCAACGTCCTGACTTTC
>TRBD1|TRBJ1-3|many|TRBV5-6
CASSPRGPNSGNTIYF
TGTGCCAGCAGCCCTAGGGGGCCCAACTCTGGAAACACCATATATTTT
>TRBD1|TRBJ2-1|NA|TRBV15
CATRGTGGPSSYNEQFF
TGTGCCACCCGGGGGACAGGGGGCCCTAGCTCCTACAATGAGCAGTTCTTC